These T cell receptor beta chains were read from a single sample in a study of blood T cell repertoires in COVID-19. Profiled with immunoSEQ multiplex PCR; TCRdb holds only in-frame clones, not every one. The data contain more than 100,000 clones, about four fifths of them singletons. The sequenced material came from peripheral blood. These receptors came from a man between 60 and 75 years old with active or convalescent COVID-19. Both conserved end residues are part of each CDR3. A D gene is named only where the DNA matches it firmly. Size is stated for part of the rows, as once, few or many counts, or as a class when the clone is expanded.

J gene: TRBJ2-5; D gene: .; clone size: .; V gene: TRBV19; CDR3 protein: CASSTQLGSETQYF; CDR3 DNA: TGTGCCAGTAGTACCCAGCTAGGTTCCGAGACCCAGTACTTC
J gene: TRBJ1-4; D gene: .; clone size: .; V gene: TRBV10-3; CDR3 protein: CAISESGGATNEKLFF; CDR3 DNA: TGTGCCATCAGTGAGTCGGGGGGGGCAACTAATGAAAAACTGTTTTTT
J gene: TRBJ2-2; D gene: TRBD2; clone size: .; V gene: TRBV5-1; CDR3 protein: CASSVSLTSDGTGELFF; CDR3 DNA: TGCGCCAGCTCCGTCTCTCTGACTAGCGATGGCACCGGGGAGCTGTTTTTT
J gene: TRBJ1-5; D gene: .; clone size: .; V gene: TRBV30; CDR3 protein: CAWSERFTLPQHF; CDR3 DNA: TGTGCCTGGAGTGAGAGATTCACTTTGCCCCAGCATTTT
J gene: TRBJ2-1; D gene: .; clone size: .; V gene: TRBV4-1; CDR3 protein: CASSQVGVSEQFF; CDR3 DNA: TGCGCCAGCAGCCAAGTAGGGGTGAGTGAGCAGTTCTTC
J gene: TRBJ2-2; D gene: .; clone size: .; V gene: TRBV11-2; CDR3 protein: CASSFRQPRGTGELFF; CDR3 DNA: TGTGCCAGCAGCTTTAGACAGCCACGAGGCACCGGGGAGCTGTTTTTT
J gene: TRBJ2-7; D gene: TRBD1; clone size: .; V gene: TRBV5-4; CDR3 protein: CASSARDSSYEQYF; CDR3 DNA: TGTGCCAGCAGCGCCCGGGACAGCTCCTACGAGCAGTACTTC
J gene: TRBJ1-5; D gene: .; clone size: .; V gene: TRBV6-5; CDR3 protein: CASRSRGYSNQPQHF; CDR3 DNA: TGTGCCAGCAGAAGCAGAGGGTATAGCAATCAGCCCCAGCATTTT
J gene: TRBJ2-5; D gene: TRBD1; clone size: .; V gene: TRBV7-3; CDR3 protein: CASSPRQGAGETQYF; CDR3 DNA: TGTGCCAGCAGCCCCAGACAGGGCGCTGGGGAGACCCAGTACTTC
J gene: TRBJ1-2; D gene: .; clone size: .; V gene: TRBV7-3; CDR3 protein: CASSLYPPGAHGYTF; CDR3 DNA: TGTGCCAGCAGCTTATATCCGCCAGGGGCGCATGGCTACACCTTC
J gene: TRBJ1-2; D gene: .; clone size: .; V gene: TRBV19; CDR3 protein: CASSPQGVGIYGYTF; CDR3 DNA: TGTGCCAGTAGTCCCCAAGGGGTAGGGATTTATGGCTACACCTTC
J gene: TRBJ2-1; D gene: .; clone size: .; V gene: TRBV5-1; CDR3 protein: CASSRDSYNEQFF; CDR3 DNA: TGCGCCAGCAGCCGGGACTCGTACAATGAGCAGTTCTTC
J gene: TRBJ1-1; D gene: TRBD1; clone size: .; V gene: TRBV12-3/TRBV12-4; CDR3 protein: CASSRDSGTEAFF; CDR3 DNA: TGTGCCAGCAGCCGGGACAGCGGCACTGAAGCTTTCTTT
J gene: TRBJ2-2; D gene: .; clone size: .; V gene: TRBV4-1; CDR3 protein: CASSQQGIGELFF; CDR3 DNA: TGCGCCAGCAGCCAACAGGGAATCGGGGAGCTGTTTTTT
J gene: TRBJ2-5; D gene: .; clone size: few; V gene: TRBV11-2; CDR3 protein: CASSSLAGYPGETQYF; CDR3 DNA: TGTGCCAGCAGCTCTCTAGCAGGCTACCCGGGGGAGACCCAGTACTTC
J gene: TRBJ1-1; D gene: .; clone size: .; V gene: TRBV13; CDR3 protein: CASSPQRVMNTEAFF; CDR3 DNA: TGTGCCAGCAGCCCCCAGAGGGTTATGAACACTGAAGCTTTCTTT
J gene: TRBJ2-2; D gene: TRBD1; clone size: .; V gene: TRBV30; CDR3 protein: CAWSANRGRELFF; CDR3 DNA: TGTGCCTGGAGTGCCAACAGGGGCAGGGAGCTGTTTTTT
J gene: TRBJ1-2; D gene: .; clone size: once; V gene: TRBV14; CDR3 protein: CASSQDIGVGGYTF; CDR3 DNA: TGTGCCAGCAGCCAAGATATAGGGGTCGGTGGCTACACCTTC
J gene: TRBJ1-1; D gene: .; clone size: few; V gene: TRBV6-6; CDR3 protein: CASSYPSSVNTEAFF; CDR3 DNA: TGTGCCAGCAGTTACCCGAGTTCTGTGAACACTGAAGCTTTCTTT
J gene: TRBJ2-5; D gene: .; clone size: .; V gene: TRBV7-2; CDR3 protein: CASSSLSRETQYF; CDR3 DNA: TGTGCCAGCAGCTCCCTTAGCCGAGAGACCCAGTACTTC
J gene: TRBJ2-1; D gene: TRBD2; clone size: .; V gene: TRBV7-9; CDR3 protein: CASRQPGLAAGNEQFF; CDR3 DNA: TGTGCCAGCAGACAACCGGGACTAGCGGCTGGCAATGAGCAGTTCTTC
J gene: TRBJ1-1; D gene: .; clone size: few; V gene: TRBV18; CDR3 protein: CASSPAGEGSGIGKDTEAFF; CDR3 DNA: TGTGCCAGCTCACCCGCGGGCGAAGGGAGTGGGATTGGGAAGGACACTGAAGCTTTCTTT
J gene: TRBJ2-4; D gene: .; clone size: .; V gene: TRBV5-6; CDR3 protein: CASSSPGGHIQYF; CDR3 DNA: TGTGCCAGCAGTTCCCCAGGGGGGCACATTCAGTACTTC
J gene: TRBJ2-7; D gene: .; clone size: once; V gene: TRBV2; CDR3 protein: CASQRAVWGYEQYF; CDR3 DNA: TGTGCCAGCCAACGAGCGGTGTGGGGATACGAGCAGTACTTC
J gene: TRBJ1-2; D gene: .; clone size: .; V gene: TRBV29-1; CDR3 protein: CSVVVAEGVHAYGYTF; CDR3 DNA: TGCAGCGTTGTGGTTGCAGAGGGGGTTCATGCTTATGGCTACACCTTC
J gene: TRBJ2-1; D gene: TRBD2; clone size: .; V gene: TRBV18; CDR3 protein: CASSHQAGGGHNEQFF; CDR3 DNA: TGTGCCAGCTCGCACCAGGCGGGAGGTGGCCACAATGAGCAGTTCTTC
J gene: TRBJ2-5; D gene: .; clone size: .; V gene: TRBV2; CDR3 protein: CASRYTGNQETQYF; CDR3 DNA: TGTGCCAGCAGATATACAGGAAATCAAGAGACCCAGTACTTC
J gene: TRBJ1-4; D gene: .; clone size: .; V gene: TRBV7-7; CDR3 protein: CASSFAVGDEKLFF; CDR3 DNA: TGTGCCAGCAGCTTCGCTGTCGGGGATGAAAAACTGTTTTTT
J gene: TRBJ2-3; D gene: .; clone size: few; V gene: TRBV15; CDR3 protein: CATSRRLGVRPDTQYF; CDR3 DNA: TGTGCCACCAGCAGAAGACTAGGGGTTCGTCCAGATACGCAGTATTTT
J gene: TRBJ2-7; D gene: TRBD1; clone size: .; V gene: TRBV6-4; CDR3 protein: CASSDPRDRGSYEQYF; CDR3 DNA: TGTGCCAGCAGTGACCCGAGAGACAGGGGCTCCTACGAGCAGTACTTC
J gene: TRBJ2-7; D gene: .; clone size: few; V gene: TRBV10-3; CDR3 protein: CAISDRSGRDEQYF; CDR3 DNA: TGTGCCATCAGTGATCGGAGCGGGCGGGACGAGCAGTACTTC
J gene: TRBJ2-3; D gene: TRBD2; clone size: .; V gene: TRBV10-3; CDR3 protein: CAISESGIGDTQYF; CDR3 DNA: TGTGCCATCAGTGAGAGCGGGATTGGAGATACGCAGTATTTT